The clone carrying this TCR beta chain showed up many times. Its specificity is unknown. The data were obtained in a study of CD8 T cells in ankylosing spondylitis. For TCR beta, libraries came from quantitative 5'-RACE with molecular barcodes. TCRdb passed the 5' RACE reads through MiXCR, listing each CDR3 protein once. The top ten hold 10% to 15% of the sample, which has tens of thousands of distinct CDR3 sequences, around 6% seen once. Germline values: CDR1 SQVTM, CDR2 ANQGSEA. The ends were cut back, 0 bases at V and 2 bases at J, with 11 bases in the middle. CDR3 length equals 14 residues. Study-level points and caveats: The study identified a TCR beta motif of eight highly homologous variants that appeared characteristic of ankylosing spondylitis blood.

The chain is built from TRBV29-1 and TRBJ2-7; D might be TRBD1 (5 bases). This sequence originates from a male donor with ankylosing spondylitis or in good health (not recorded which). Sequencing was performed on blood, either unsorted or a sorted T cell fraction (not recorded which). DNA for the CDR3: TGCAGCGTTGAAGAAGGCGGACATCCCTACGAGCAGTACTTC. It encodes CSVEEGGHPYEQYF.